These T cell receptor beta chains were read from a single sample in a study of blood T cell repertoires in COVID-19. Assay used: immunoSEQ multiplex PCR; TCRdb lists only in-frame clones, some missing. The table has tens of thousands of clones, around three quarters seen once. The sequenced material came from peripheral blood. The source is a human donor in a cohort sampled during active COVID-19. The conserved cysteine and the conserved F or W are not part of the CDR3 here. A D gene is named only where the DNA matches it firmly.

TRBJ2-2 TRBV11-3 TRBD2 ASSSLAGELGYTGELF
TRBJ1-5 TRBV5-1 - ASSRDNNQPQH
TRBJ2-1 TRBV11-2 - ASSPGFGDNEQF
TRBJ2-7 TRBV5-1 - ASSLLGREQY
TRBJ2-7 TRBV24-1 - ATSEGSRWEQY
TRBJ2-1 TRBV27 - ASSLRGGSYNEQF
TRBJ2-3 TRBV12-3/TRBV12-4 - ASSFLSTDTQY
TRBJ2-2 TRBV7-8 - ASSLEGRTGELF
TRBJ1-1 TRBV3-1/TRBV3-2 - ASSHGATKLSAEAF
TRBJ1-2 TRBV5-4 - ASSLVGQNYGYT